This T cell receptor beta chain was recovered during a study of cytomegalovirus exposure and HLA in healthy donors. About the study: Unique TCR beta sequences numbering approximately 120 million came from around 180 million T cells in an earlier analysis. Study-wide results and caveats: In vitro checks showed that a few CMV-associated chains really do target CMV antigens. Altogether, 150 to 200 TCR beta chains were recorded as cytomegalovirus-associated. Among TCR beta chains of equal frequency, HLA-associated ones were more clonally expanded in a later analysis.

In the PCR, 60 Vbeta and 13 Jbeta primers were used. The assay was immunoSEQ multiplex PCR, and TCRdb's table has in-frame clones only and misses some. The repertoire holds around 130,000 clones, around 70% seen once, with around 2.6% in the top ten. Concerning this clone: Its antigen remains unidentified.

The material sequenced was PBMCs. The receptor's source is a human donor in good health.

The CDR3 nucleotides are TGTGCCAGCAGTTTTTCGCCGGAAAACATTCAGTACTTC. The encoded protein is CASSFSPENIQYF. This rearrangement joins TRBV27 to TRBJ2-4, with no clear D. The CDR3 extends over 13 amino acids. Trimming left V 3 bases short and J 5 bases short, with 8 bases between. In germline, CDR1 is MNHEY, CDR2 SMNVEV (reference sequence).